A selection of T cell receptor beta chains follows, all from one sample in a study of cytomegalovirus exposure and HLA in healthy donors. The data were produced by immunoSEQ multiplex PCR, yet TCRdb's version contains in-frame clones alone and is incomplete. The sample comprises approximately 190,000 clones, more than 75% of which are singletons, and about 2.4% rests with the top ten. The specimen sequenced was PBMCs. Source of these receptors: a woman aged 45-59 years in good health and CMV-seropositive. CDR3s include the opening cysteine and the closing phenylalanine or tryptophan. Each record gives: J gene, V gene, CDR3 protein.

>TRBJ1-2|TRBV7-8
CASSLTSFDYGYTF
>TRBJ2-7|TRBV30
CAWSVGAGLSSYEQYF
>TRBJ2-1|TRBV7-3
CASSRGTSGGRNNEQFF
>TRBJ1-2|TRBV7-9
CASSLGTEAYGYTF
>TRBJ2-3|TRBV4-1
CASSQEVAGGTDTQYF
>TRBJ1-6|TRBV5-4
CASSLEWGQVNSPLHF
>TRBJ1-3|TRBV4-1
CASSQDPLFSGNTIYF
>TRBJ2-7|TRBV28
CASSARYHEQYF
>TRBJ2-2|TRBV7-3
CASTLGLAGTGELFF
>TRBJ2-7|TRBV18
CASSPPGRGGGLNEQYF
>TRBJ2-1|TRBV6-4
CASSDTQGADEQFF
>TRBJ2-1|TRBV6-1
CASSPISGGANEQFF
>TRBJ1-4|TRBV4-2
CASSYRTSLGATNEKLFF
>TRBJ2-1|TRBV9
CASSVAVAPSNEQFF
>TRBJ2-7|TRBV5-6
CASSSDRLAYEQYF
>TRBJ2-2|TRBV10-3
CAISSSAGGPTGELFF
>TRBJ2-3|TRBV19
CASSMLSGGLTDTQYF
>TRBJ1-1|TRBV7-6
CASSLTRNTEAFF
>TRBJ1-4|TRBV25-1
CASSDRGGGEKLFF
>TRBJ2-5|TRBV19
CASSIVGLQETQYF
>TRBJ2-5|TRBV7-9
CASSLNSAEGETQYF
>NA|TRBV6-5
CASREQGSEQYF
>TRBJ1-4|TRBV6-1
CASSERQAATNEKLFF
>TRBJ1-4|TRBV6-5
CASSFTLTNEKLFF
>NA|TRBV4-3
CASSQGSGYEQYF
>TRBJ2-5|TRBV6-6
CASSYGQGAQYF
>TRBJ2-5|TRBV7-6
CASTKAGQETQYF
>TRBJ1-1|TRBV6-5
CASSQGVWAIEAFF
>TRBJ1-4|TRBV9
CASSGGGSWGLGEKLFF
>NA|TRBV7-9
CSSSLDHSPSLSSSYEQYF
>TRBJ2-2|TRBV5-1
CASSLQGQYTGELFF
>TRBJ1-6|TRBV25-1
CASSELGTGFGHSPLHF
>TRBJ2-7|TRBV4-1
CASSQELGLAGAYEQYF
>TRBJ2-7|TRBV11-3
CASSLLRTTDTYEQYF
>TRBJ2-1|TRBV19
CASSIGRGNEQFF
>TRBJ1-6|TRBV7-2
CASSFGRDLDYSPLHF
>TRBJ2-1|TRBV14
CASSQAGAIPIGEQFF
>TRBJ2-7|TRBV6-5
CASSEAQTEQYF
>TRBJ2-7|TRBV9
CASSPERQDPYEQYF
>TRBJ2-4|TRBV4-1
CASSQSTSGGAENIQYF
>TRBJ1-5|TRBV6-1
CASSEALLAGSQPQHF
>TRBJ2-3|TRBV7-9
CASSLSQTSTDTQYF
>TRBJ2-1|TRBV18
CASSPLGTDNEQFF
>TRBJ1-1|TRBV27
CASGQTGPNTEAFF
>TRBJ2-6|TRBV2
CASRISGANVLTF
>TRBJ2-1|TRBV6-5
CASSYSSGGACNEQFF
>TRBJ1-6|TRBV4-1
CASSQDLYALLSLHF
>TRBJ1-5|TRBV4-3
CASSQDPGQPQHF
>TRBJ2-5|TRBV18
CASSSSSEETQYF
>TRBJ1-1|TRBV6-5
CASSSYRGSNTEAFF
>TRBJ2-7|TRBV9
CASSVEIGNLYEQYF
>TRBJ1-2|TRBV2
CASRGQGYGYTF
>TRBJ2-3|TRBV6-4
CASSDSVSGADTQYF
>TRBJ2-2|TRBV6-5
CASSGTGLRTGELFF
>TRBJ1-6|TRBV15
CATSRDRDRASPLHF